The table lists the clone carrying this T cell receptor (beta chain) with a count of one. The data belong to a study of cytomegalovirus exposure and HLA in healthy donors. The PCR used 60 Vbeta and 13 Jbeta primers. Assay: immunoSEQ multiplex PCR; the TCRdb copy retains only in-frame clones and omits some. Counted here are over 120,000 clones, around 67% occurring once; the ten biggest clones make up 4.3%. Trimming took 0 bases from V and 1 from J, leaving 10 bases between them. The CDR3 consists of 15 residues. Germline V lookup: CDR1 SGHKS, CDR2 YYEKEE (reference sequence). The sequenced sample consisted of PBMCs. This TCR derives from a man aged 18 to 29 in good health and CMV-seropositive. V gene TRBV5-5 combines with J gene TRBJ1-2; tentative D call: TRBD1 (5 bases). This chain's CDR3 is CASSLGQTFNYGYTF. CDR3 DNA: TGTGCCAGCAGCTTGGGACAGACATTTAACTATGGCTACACCTTC.